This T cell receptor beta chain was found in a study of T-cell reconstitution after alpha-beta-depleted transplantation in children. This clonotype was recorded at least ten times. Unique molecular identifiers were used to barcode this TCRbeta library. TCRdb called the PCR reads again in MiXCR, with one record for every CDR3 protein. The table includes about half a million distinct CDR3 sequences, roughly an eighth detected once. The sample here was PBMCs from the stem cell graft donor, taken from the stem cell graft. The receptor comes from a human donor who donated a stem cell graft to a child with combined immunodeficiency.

The CDR3 region is CATSRRPSGPYNEQFF. The CDR3 coding sequence is TGTGCCACCAGCAGACGGCCTAGCGGGCCTTACAATGAGCAGTTCTTC. The V gene is TRBV15, the J gene TRBJ2-1; 8 bases fit TRBD2. This CDR3 contains 16 residues. With 2 bases clipped from V and 4 bases from J, the junction kept 7 bases outside the gene matches. Per germline, CDR1 LNHNV and CDR2 YYDKDF (reference sequence). The full variable domain, in which reference TRBV15 and TRBJ2-1 provide the parts outside the CDR3, is DAMVIQNPRYQVTQFGKPVTLSCSQTLNHNVMYWYQQKSSQAPKLLFHYYDKDFNNEADTPDNFQSRRPNTSFCFLDIRSPGLGDTAMYLCATSRRPSGPYNEQFFGPGTRLTVL.